This entry lists 9 T cell receptor beta chains sequenced from one sample in a study of breast tumors, draining lymph nodes, adjacent tissues. Breast cancer patients provided tissue from their axillary draining lymph nodes. TCRdb used MiXCR to reprocess the multiplex PCR reads, holding one entry per CDR3 protein. Of approximately 200,000 distinct CDR3 sequences in the sample, approximately 30% were seen once. The material sequenced was axillary lymph node tissue. These receptors came from a female donor with breast cancer. Some clones in this sample may be carry-over from other donors' samples.

The CDR3 spells CSAPGTASPLHF. In DNA form, the CDR3 reads TGCAGTGCTCCCGGGACAGCTTCACCCCTCCACTTT. The rearrangement links TRBV20-1 to TRBJ1-6, with 7 bases identical to TRBD1. The trim removed 5 bases at V and 9 bases at J, leaving 4 bases unmatched. Germline lookup yields CDR1 DFQATT and CDR2 SNEGSKA (reference sequence). The CDR3 sequence is 12 residues long.

This rearrangement joins TRBV4-3 to TRBJ1-1; D unclear. The CDR3 consists of 13 residues. Per germline, CDR1 LGHNA and CDR2 YSLEER. Trimming stripped 0 bases from V and 8 bases from J, with 10 bases between. CDR3 in DNA: TGCGCCAGCAGCCAAGATTCTGGTTACGAAGCTTTCTTT. Translated: CASSQDSGYEAFF.

This clonotype was found many times. The J gene is TRBJ2-1, the V gene TRBV7-3; 9 positions match TRBD1. CDR3 size: 15 residues. The J segment lost 6 bases and the V segment lost 2 bases, leaving 5 bases of the junction unmatched. Germline assignment: CDR1 SGHTA and CDR2 FQGTGA. The CDR3 protein is CASSLRGQGSNEQFF. The CDR3 coding sequence is TGTGCCAGCAGCTTACGGGGACAGGGTTCCAATGAGCAGTTCTTC.

In its sample, this clonotype was seen many times. The chain combines TRBV6-1 with TRBJ2-2; possible D gene TRBD1, 5 bases. The germline CDR1 and CDR2 sequences are MNHNS and SASEGT. CDR3 length: 14 residues. V lost 5 bases and J lost 7, with 14 bases in between. The CDR3, as DNA: TGTGCCAGCAGTTGGCAACTCCAGGGCGGGGAGCTGTTTTTT. The encoded protein is CASSWQLQGGELFF.

This clonotype occurred many times. The chain has TRBV2 and TRBJ2-3; 10 bases are shared with TRBD1. The CDR3 length is 15 residues. After removal of 5 bases from V and 1 base from J, the junction contained 3 bases not matched to a gene. Germline V gives CDR1 SNHLY, CDR2 FYNNEI. The CDR3 reads CASSRGQGGTDTQYF. The CDR3 region has the DNA TGTGCCAGCAGTAGAGGACAGGGGGGCACAGATACGCAGTATTTT.

Concerning this clonotype itself: This may come from a read error, since a much larger clone is one base off. The J gene is TRBJ2-1, the V gene TRBV20-1; possible D gene TRBD2, 7 bases. This CDR3 contains 15 residues. Germline-derived CDR1 and CDR2 are DFQATT and SNEGSKA (reference sequence). In DNA, the CDR3 is TGCAGTGCTAGGGTGGGCGGGGGCTCCTACAATGGGCAGTTCTTC. Translating it yields CSARVGGGSYNGQFF.

This clonotype was seen ten or more times. The chain recombines TRBV2 with TRBJ1-2; TRBD1 aligns across 7 bases. The CDR3 is 14 amino acids. V dropped 2 bases and J dropped 5; count of bases not matched to a gene: 5. Per germline, CDR1 SNHLY and CDR2 FYNNEI. CDR3 protein: CASSESGTVYGYTF. DNA for the CDR3: TGTGCCAGCAGTGAATCGGGGACAGTTTATGGCTACACCTTC.

This clonotype occurred many times. V gene TRBV7-9 combines with J gene TRBJ1-5; D gene uncertain. V was shortened by 5 bases and J by 3 bases, with 8 bases between the two germline ends. CDR1 SEHNR and CDR2 FQNEAQ come from the germline V gene (reference sequence). This CDR3 has 13 residues. The CDR3 sequence is CASSPDPNQPQHF. The CDR3 nucleotides are TGTGCCAGCAGCCCGGACCCCAATCAGCCCCAGCATTTT.

This clonotype has just a few counts. One base away lies a much larger clone, so this may be a sequencing read error. The conserved final phenylalanine or tryptophan is absent from the CDR3, which likely points to a read error. The chain is built from TRBV9 and TRBJ1-2; D call uncertain. This CDR3 region has 13 residues. Per the germline V gene, CDR1 is SGDLS and CDR2 is YYNGEE. Trimming pared 0 bases from V and 4 bases from J, leaving 7 bases between. The DNA of the CDR3 is TGTGCCAGCAGCGTAGGCACAGCCTATGGCTACACCTCC. Its translation is CASSVGTAYGYTS.